This T cell receptor beta chain was captured by sequencing in a study of glioma-infiltrating T cells after dendritic cell vaccination. Study overall: Between about 2002 and 2013, patients got autologous tumor lysate-pulsed dendritic cell vaccines. Three intradermal dendritic cell vaccine injections were given every two weeks.

Sequencing used immunoSEQ multiplex PCR; TCRdb keeps in-frame clones, though not all of them. Of about 92,000 clones in the sample, 65% to 90% were seen once. The germline gives CDR1 MGHDK, CDR2 SYGVNS. The V and J ends lost 4 bases and 1 base respectively, with 10 bases between them. The CDR3 has 14 residues. Concerning this clone itself: Its target is not known.

Points from the study as a whole: Survival was not directly related to TCR clonality in these patients.

Sequenced here: blood, sampled before dendritic cell vaccination. This receptor was obtained from a human donor with glioblastoma. The chain recombines TRBV25-1 with TRBJ2-5; D gene uncertain. This chain's CDR3 is CASSGGQAQETQYF. CDR3 in DNA: TGTGCCAGCAGTGGTGGGCAGGCCCAAGAGACCCAGTACTTC.